Presented here are 26 T cell receptor beta chains from one specimen sequenced in a study of graft-versus-host responses after intestinal transplantation. Profiled with immunoSEQ multiplex PCR; TCRdb holds only in-frame clones, not every one. The repertoire holds about 38,000 clones, with roughly four fifths as singletons. Sequencing used PBMCs, obtained roughly 34 months after transplant. The receptors stem from a human patient who received an intestinal transplant, so some T cells may come from the graft donor.

The chain couples TRBV6-1 to TRBJ2-5, with no clear D. The germline CDR1 and CDR2 sequences are MNHNS and SASEGT. The V and J ends lost 7 bases and 1 base respectively, with 13 bases between them. This CDR3 spans 14 amino acids. CDR3: CASNQGAGQETQYF. The CDR3 DNA sequence: TGTGCCAGCAACCAAGGAGCAGGCCAAGAGACCCAGTACTTC.

This chain connects TRBV21-1 to TRBJ2-1. TRBV21-1 is recorded as a pseudogene. This CDR3 has 15 amino acids. The CDR3 region has the DNA TGTGCCAGCAGCAATGGGACGAACGGGGACAATGAGCAGTTCTTC. It yields the protein CASSNGTNGDNEQFF.

The rearrangement joins TRBV19 to TRBJ1-4, with TRBD1 identical over 8 bases. The germline CDR1 and CDR2 sequences are LNHDA and SQIVND (reference sequence). After removal of 3 bases from V and 5 bases from J, the junction contained 5 bases not matched to a gene. This CDR3 is built from 15 residues. CDR3 protein: CASSMDGTGNEKLFF. CDR3 in DNA: TGTGCCAGTAGTATGGACGGGACAGGCAATGAAAAACTGTTTTTT.

There are a few counts of this clone. The rearrangement links TRBV30 to TRBJ1-1; D may be TRBD1 (5 bases). CDR1 and CDR2 from the germline V gene are GTSNPN and SVGIG (reference sequence). This CDR3 spans 12 amino acids. V was clipped by 3 bases and J by 7 bases, with 12 bases between them. The CDR3 nucleotides read TGTGCCTGGAGCGGGATTAGGGGTGAAGCTTTCTTT. Protein: CAWSGIRGEAFF.

The rearrangement links TRBV7-3 to TRBJ1-5, with D hard to call. The length of the CDR3 is 14 residues. Germline V gene lookup returns CDR1 SGHTA and CDR2 FQGTGA. The germline V and J ends were trimmed by 0 bases and 5 bases, with 8 bases remaining between them. Here the CDR3 reads CASSLTGGDQPQHF. CDR3 in DNA: TGTGCCAGCAGCTTAACGGGAGGCGATCAGCCCCAGCATTTT.

This sequence joins TRBV2 and TRBJ2-3; 7 bases fit TRBD2. This CDR3 has 16 amino acids. Trimming took 4 bases from V and 0 from J; bases not matched to a gene: 7. Germline V lookup: CDR1 SNHLY, CDR2 FYNNEI. CDR3 DNA sequence: TGTGCCAGCAGTGGTCGAATTAGCGGGAGCACAGATACGCAGTATTTT. It translates to CASSGRISGSTDTQYF.

The chain uses TRBV6-1 and TRBJ2-2, with D perhaps matching TRBD1 or TRBD2 (5 bases each). The CDR3 sequence is 14 residues long. Per the germline V gene, CDR1 is MNHNS and CDR2 is SASEGT. V shed 1 base and J shed 9 bases, with 12 bases lying between them. The CDR3 region has the DNA TGTGCCAGCAGTGAAGTGGGGGAATATCGGGAGCTGTTTTTT. This gives the protein CASSEVGEYRELFF.

The V and J genes are TRBV6-1 and TRBJ2-5; 11 bases map to TRBD1. CDR3 size: 19 residues. CDR1 and CDR2 from the germline V gene are MNHNS and SASEGT. Germline trimming cut 0 bases from V and 0 bases from J; bases unmatched to any gene: 9. CDR3 region: CASSEARTGGAWYQETQYF. DNA for the CDR3: TGTGCCAGCAGTGAAGCGAGGACAGGGGGCGCCTGGTACCAAGAGACCCAGTACTTC.

J is TRBJ2-1 and V is TRBV27, with 7 bases fitting TRBD2. The CDR3 covers 13 residues. The junction had 4 bases not matched to a gene; V was cut back by 8 bases and J by 3 bases. From germline, CDR1 is MNHEY and CDR2 SMNVEV (reference sequence). The CDR3 reads CASLGLDYNEQFF. CDR3 nucleotide sequence: TGTGCCAGCCTCGGACTAGACTACAATGAGCAGTTCTTC.

The chain carries TRBV6-6 and TRBJ2-7; D remains ambiguous. Germline CDR1 reads MNHNY; CDR2 reads SVGAGI (reference sequence). Trimming pared 5 bases from V and 4 bases from J, leaving 9 bases between. This CDR3 contains 12 residues. Written as DNA, the CDR3 is TGTGCCAGCAGTACGGGTCCTTACGAGCAGTACTTC. Translating it yields CASSTGPYEQYF.

The chain carries TRBV28 and TRBJ2-7; unclear D gene. CDR1 is MDHEN and CDR2 is SYDVKM in the germline V gene. CDR3 length: 12 residues. V was shortened by 2 bases and J by 0 bases, with 2 bases between the two germline ends. The CDR3 is CASSLASYEQYF. DNA of the CDR3: TGTGCCAGCAGTTTAGCCTCCTACGAGCAGTACTTC.

The DNA of the CDR3 is TGTGCCAGCAGTGAAGGGACGGGGACCGGGGAGCTGTTTTTT. This gives the protein CASSEGTGTGELFF. The rearrangement joins TRBV2 to TRBJ2-2; D is perhaps TRBD2 (5 bases). CDR3 length: 14 amino acids. The ends were cut back, 1 base at V and 5 bases at J, with 8 bases in the middle. CDR1 SNHLY and CDR2 FYNNEI come from the germline V gene. The full variable domain, with the rest looked up from reference TRBV2 and TRBJ2-2, is EPEVTQTPSHQVTQMGQEVILRCVPISNHLYFYWYRQILGQKVEFLVSFYNNEISEKSEIFDDQFSVERPDGSNFTLKIRSTKLEDSAMYFCASSEGTGTGELFFGEGSRLTVL.

This chain joins TRBV7-7 and TRBJ1-3; D unresolved. Looked up from germline, CDR1 is SSHAT and CDR2 is FNYEAQ (reference sequence). The CDR3 runs to 17 residues. The DNA of the CDR3 is TGTGCTAGCGGAAGTTACAGTCTACTTCCCTCTGGAAACACCATATATTTT. Its translation: CASGSYSLLPSGNTIYF. Full variable domain (missing parts from reference TRBV7-7 and TRBJ1-3): GAGVSQSPRYKVTKRGQDVTLRCDPISSHATLYWYQQALGQGPEFLTYFNYEAQPDKSGLPSDRFSAERPEGSISTLTIQRTEQRDSAMYRCASGSYSLLPSGNTIYFGEGSWLTVV.

This chain connects TRBV19 to TRBJ1-4, with D possibly TRBD1 on 5 matching bases. This CDR3 has 14 amino acids. Per the germline V gene, CDR1 is LNHDA and CDR2 is SQIVND (reference sequence). The V end was cut by 4 bases, the J end by 8 bases, with 14 bases between. The CDR3 spells CASSTRQYKEKLFF. In nucleotides, the CDR3 is TGTGCCAGTAGTACCCGACAGTACAAGGAAAAACTGTTTTTT. Full variable domain (remainder filled in from reference TRBV19 and TRBJ1-4): DGGITQSPKYLFRKEGQNVTLSCEQNLNHDAMYWYRQDPGQGLRLIYYSQIVNDFQKGDIAEGYSVSREKKESFPLTVTSAQKNPTAFYLCASSTRQYKEKLFFGSGTQLSVL.

The V gene is TRBV9, the J gene TRBJ2-1; tentatively, D is TRBD1 (6 bases). V dropped 3 bases and J dropped 4 bases, with 14 bases sitting between them. Germline CDR1 reads SGDLS; CDR2 reads YYNGEE. The CDR3 contains 15 residues. In nucleotides, the CDR3 is TGTGCCAGCAGCGAGACAGGTATAGCTTACAATGAGCAGTTCTTC. It is translated as CASSETGIAYNEQFF.

The chain links TRBV7-2 to TRBJ2-2; the D gene is possibly TRBD1 (5 bases). CDR3 length equals 16 residues. V shed 1 base and J shed 2 bases, with 11 bases lying between them. Germline CDR1 and CDR2: SGHTA and FQGNSA. The CDR3 sequence: CASSLDAGLNTGELFF. In DNA form, the CDR3 reads TGTGCCAGCAGCTTAGACGCAGGGTTAAACACCGGGGAGCTGTTTTTT.

The chain couples TRBV27 to TRBJ1-3; D gene ambiguous. This CDR3 is built from 15 residues. Trimming took 0 bases from V and 4 from J, leaving 10 bases between them. The germline V gene encodes CDR1 MNHEY and CDR2 SMNVEV (reference sequence). CDR3: CASSLSRSSGNTIYF. Here the CDR3 DNA reads TGTGCCAGCAGTTTATCGCGCAGTTCGGGAAACACCATATATTTT.

CDR3 in DNA: TGCGCCAGCAGCTTAGGACTAGCGGCCCGTAGCACAGATACGCAGTATTTT. This encodes CASSLGLAARSTDTQYF. This chain uses TRBV5-1 with TRBJ2-3; 10 nucleotides line up with TRBD2. Germline assignment: CDR1 SGHRS and CDR2 YFSETQ. V lost 2 bases and J lost 0; bases outside the gene matches: 6. This CDR3 spans 17 amino acids.

This clone was found once. V usage is TRBV19 and J usage is TRBJ1-2; D is undetermined. Germline CDR1 and CDR2: LNHDA and SQIVND (reference sequence). The V and J ends lost 6 bases and 0 bases respectively, with 8 bases between them. The CDR3 spans 13 residues. The CDR3 DNA follows: TGTGCCAGTAGACCGACTGCTAACTATGGCTACACCTTC. Translating it yields CASRPTANYGYTF.

This chain connects TRBV6-1 to TRBJ1-6; D gene unclear. The V end was cut by 0 bases, the J end by 4 bases, with 7 bases between. This CDR3 has 15 residues. The germline V gene has CDR1 MNHNS and CDR2 SASEGT. CDR3 DNA: TGTGCCAGCAGTGAAGCGCTGAGTTATAATTCACCCCTCCACTTT. This codes for CASSEALSYNSPLHF.

The rearrangement uses TRBV27 and TRBJ2-4; 10 bases are a match to TRBD1. CDR1 MNHEY and CDR2 SMNVEV come from the germline V gene (reference sequence). This CDR3 is 15 amino acids long. V shed 5 bases, J shed 6 bases, and the junction held 7 bases outside the gene matches. The CDR3, as DNA: TGTGCCAGCAGTCTACGGACAGGGGGAGGAAACATTCAGTACTTC. It is translated as CASSLRTGGGNIQYF.

The rearrangement links TRBV7-2 to TRBJ1-6; D not certain. Germline CDR1 is SGHTA and CDR2 is FQGNSA. The CDR3 loop spans 13 amino acids. Trimming stripped 1 base from V and 7 bases from J, with 5 bases between. CDR3 sequence: CASSLVANSPLHF. The DNA for the CDR3 is TGTGCCAGCAGCTTAGTTGCGAATTCACCCCTCCACTTT.

The chain employs TRBV6-1 and TRBJ2-7; no definite D call. The length of the CDR3 is 11 residues. Trimming removed 4 bases at V and 4 bases at J, with 5 bases between. Germline V gene data show CDR1 as MNHNS and CDR2 as SASEGT. Written as DNA, the CDR3 is TGTGCCAGCAGTGGCTGGTACGAGCAGTACTTC. This translates into CASSGWYEQYF.

This rearrangement joins TRBV6-1 to TRBJ2-2, with D maybe TRBD2 (5 bases). The CDR3 extends over 13 amino acids. V was shortened by 1 base and J by 7 bases, with 7 bases between the two germline ends. Per germline, CDR1 MNHNS and CDR2 SASEGT. DNA of the CDR3: TGTGCCAGCAGTGAAGGGGAGAACGGGGAGCTGTTTTTT. It encodes CASSEGENGELFF.

The gene calls are TRBV7-8 and TRBJ2-2, with D unclear. The V end lost 2 bases, the J end lost 5 bases, and 3 bases lay between the germline ends. The CDR3 sequence is 12 residues long. Germline-derived CDR1 and CDR2 are SGHVS and FQNEAQ. The DNA of the CDR3 is TGTGCCAGCAGCTTAAGGACCGGGGAGCTGTTTTTT. It translates to CASSLRTGELFF. Supplemented by reference TRBV7-8 and TRBJ2-2, the full variable domain reads GAGVSQSPRYKVAKRGQDVALRCDPISGHVSLFWYQQALGQGPEFLTYFQNEAQLDKSGLPSDRFFAERPEGSVSTLKIQRTQQEDSAVYLCASSLRTGELFFGEGSRLTVL.

V is TRBV9 and J is TRBJ1-1; TRBD1 is a possible D gene (5 bases). This CDR3 comprises 13 residues. Trimming stripped 2 bases from V and 1 base from J, with 6 bases between. Germline CDR1 and CDR2: SGDLS and YYNGEE. The CDR3 DNA sequence: TGTGCCAGCAGCGTTCAGGGGAACACTGAAGCTTTCTTT. This sequence encodes CASSVQGNTEAFF.